This T cell receptor beta chain emerged from a study of blood T cell repertoires in COVID-19. Study overall: From the United States, Italy and Spain came samples of acute and convalescent COVID-19. PBMCs, B-cell-depleted T cells, or T cells were the source of the cDNA or gDNA that made up the material.

Germline V gives CDR1 MNHEY, CDR2 SVGAGI. The CDR3 extends over 15 amino acids. The junction had 10 bases not matched to a gene; V was cut back by 10 bases and J by 4 bases. Only in-frame clones appear in the TCRdb table, and some are missing; sequencing was by immunoSEQ multiplex PCR. The sample lists 120,000 to 150,000 clones, roughly 86% occurring once. The TCR originated in a man aged 45 to 65 with active or convalescent COVID-19. The sample consisted of peripheral blood. V usage is TRBV6-5 and J usage is TRBJ2-1; 10 bases are shared with TRBD2. The CDR3 loop reads CATNPTSGAYNEQFF. In DNA form, the CDR3 reads TGTGCCACCAACCCCACTAGCGGGGCTTACAATGAGCAGTTCTTC.